The next 28 T cell receptor beta chains were all read from a single sample in a study of blood T cells in healthy people across ages. Primed by a sample-barcoded 5' primer and a J-beta primer mix, a second PCR proceeded for about 6 to 11 cycles. TCRdb used MiXCR to reprocess the 5' RACE reads, holding one entry per CDR3 protein. Among about 730,000 distinct CDR3 sequences, approximately 43% were seen once, and the ten largest hold around 20%. The sample comprised blood. The receptors were sampled from an older woman in good health.

The chain recombines TRBV29-1 with TRBJ2-7; 7 bases are a match to TRBD1. The DNA end favors TRBJ2-4, so the J call may be wrong. The CDR3 runs to 13 residues. Germline V gives CDR1 SQVTM, CDR2 ANQGSEA. CDR3 nucleotide sequence: TGCAGCGTTGTAAGGGGGCGCGGAGACATTCAGTACTTC. Translating it yields CSVVRGRGDIQYF.

V gene TRBV6-1 combines with J gene TRBJ2-2; 7 positions agree with TRBD2. V lost 2 bases to trimming and J lost 4 bases; unmatched junction nucleotides: 10. Per the germline V gene, CDR1 is MNHNS and CDR2 is SASEGT. CDR3 length equals 17 residues. Written as DNA, the CDR3 is TGTGCCAGCAGTGAACGGAATCTAGCGGAGCCCACCGGGGAGCTGTTTTTT. Translated, it gives CASSERNLAEPTGELFF.

V and J are TRBV24-1 and TRBJ1-1; D not resolved. The CDR3 sequence is 15 residues long. V lost 1 base to trimming and J lost 3 bases, with 11 bases between them. The germline V gene has CDR1 KGHDR and CDR2 SFDVKD. The CDR3 reads CATSDFGEWDTEAFF. As DNA, the CDR3 is TGTGCCACCAGTGATTTCGGGGAATGGGACACTGAAGCTTTCTTT.

This chain links TRBV28 with TRBJ2-3, with 8 bases that match TRBD2. This CDR3 spans 15 amino acids. V lost 6 bases, J lost 0 bases, and 5 bases stayed unmatched. Germline V gives CDR1 MDHEN, CDR2 SYDVKM. The CDR3, as DNA: TGTGCCAGCAGGGACGGGGGGGCGAGCACAGATACGCAGTATTTT. Translating it yields CASRDGGASTDTQYF.

The V and J genes are TRBV7-3 and TRBJ2-2; TRBD1 or TRBD2 may be the D gene (5 bases each). V was pared by 2 bases and J by 6 bases, with 16 bases between. In germline, CDR1 is SGHTA, CDR2 FQGTGA. The length of the CDR3 is 16 residues. CDR3 in DNA: TGTGCCAGCAGCTTATTTCGGGGACCCCTCGCCGGGGAGCTGTTTTTT. This codes for CASSLFRGPLAGELFF.

This rearrangement joins TRBV6-5 to TRBJ2-7; 8 nucleotides agree with TRBD2. V was clipped by 5 bases and J by 4 bases; unmatched bases: 7. This CDR3 has 14 residues. Germline CDR1 reads MNHEY; CDR2 reads SVGAGI. In DNA form, the CDR3 reads TGTGCCAGCAGTGACCTAGCGGGCTATTACGAGCAGTACTTC. Translating it yields CASSDLAGYYEQYF.

The J gene is TRBJ2-7, the V gene TRBV27, with TRBD2 matching 9 bases. This CDR3 is built from 15 residues. From germline, CDR1 is MNHEY and CDR2 SMNVEV (reference sequence). J lost 2 bases, V lost 2 bases, and 4 bases had no gene match. CDR3 sequence reads: CASSLTSGLPYEQYF. In DNA form, the CDR3 reads TGTGCCAGCAGTTTAACTAGCGGGCTCCCCTACGAGCAGTACTTC.

The chain couples TRBV12-3 or TRBV12-4 to TRBJ2-1; no clear D gene. Trimming stripped 1 base from V and 14 bases from J, with 18 bases between. The CDR3 covers 14 residues. The CDR3 region is CASSLDPGVWVKFF. DNA of the CDR3: TGTGCCAGCAGTTTAGATCCTGGGGTTTGGGTGAAGTTCTTC.

The chain employs TRBV10-3 and TRBJ2-1; TRBD1 matches 7 bases. The junction had 8 bases not matched to a gene; V was cut back by 6 bases and J by 9 bases. Germline assignment: CDR1 ENHRY and CDR2 SYGVKD. The CDR3 is 13 residues long. The CDR3 is CAIRADRNSEQFF. Here the CDR3 DNA reads TGTGCCATCAGAGCGGACAGGAACTCTGAGCAGTTCTTC.

V usage is TRBV7-2 and J usage is TRBJ2-7; D possibly corresponds to TRBD1 (5 bases). CDR3 length equals 14 residues. Deletions cut 6 bases from V and 4 bases from J, with 16 bases between. Germline CDR1 is SGHTA and CDR2 is FQGNSA. Written as DNA, the CDR3 is TGTGCCAGCAGACTTCAGGGTGGGTTTTACGAGCAGTACTTC. Translating gives CASRLQGGFYEQYF.

The V gene is TRBV20-1, the J gene TRBJ2-1, with D tentatively TRBD2 (5 bases). The V end lost 2 bases, the J end lost 7 bases, and 9 bases lay between the germline ends. The CDR3 has 12 residues. Germline CDR1 is DFQATT and CDR2 is SNEGSKA (reference sequence). CDR3 protein: CSARIEGNEQFF. CDR3 bases: TGCAGTGCTAGAATAGAGGGAAATGAGCAGTTCTTC.

Turning to this clonotype: An end of the junction does not agree with germline; a read error may underlie this. The chain is built from TRBV7-8 and TRBJ2-6; maybe TRBD1 (5 bases). Per germline, CDR1 SGHVS and CDR2 FQNEAQ. The CDR3 sequence is 16 residues long. The CDR3 bases are TGTGCCAGCAGCTTAACAGGAAGCTCTGGGGTCAACGTCCTGACTTTC. Amino acid sequence: CASSLTGSSGVNVLTF.

This clonotype was counted between two and nine times. The chain combines TRBV20-1 with TRBJ2-7, with D possibly TRBD1 on 6 matching bases. CDR1 and CDR2 (germline): DFQATT, SNEGSKA (reference sequence). The CDR3 length is 14 residues. The V gene lost 3 bases and the J gene lost 3 bases, with 15 bases spanning the gap. For the CDR3, the DNA is TGCAGTGCTAGGCTACGGACAGTCAACTACGAGCAGTACTTC. Residues: CSARLRTVNYEQYF.

A note on this clonotype: A clone one base away is much larger, so this may be a read error. The chain is built from TRBV7-8 and TRBJ2-3; TRBD2 aligns across 8 bases. The CDR3 consists of 16 residues. Germline V CDR1 and CDR2: SGHVS, FQNEAQ. CDR3 coding DNA: TGTGCCTGCAGCCCATACCCGGGCGGGGGGTCGGATACGCAGTATTTT. It translates to CACSPYPGGGSDTQYF.

V is TRBV27 and J is TRBJ2-3; perhaps TRBD2 as D (5 bases). This CDR3 is built from 13 residues. Deletions cut 2 bases from V and 5 bases from J, with 8 bases between. In germline, CDR1 is MNHEY, CDR2 SMNVEV (reference sequence). This CDR3 is CASSLGGQDTQYF. The CDR3 nucleotides are TGTGCCAGCAGTTTAGGCGGGCAAGATACGCAGTATTTT.

The chain joins TRBV5-1 to TRBJ2-1, with D perhaps TRBD2 (6 bases). The CDR3 runs 18 residues. CDR1 and CDR2 (germline): SGHRS, YFSETQ. V was pared by 6 bases and J by 0 bases, with 22 bases between. CDR3 loop: CASTSSPSRGSSYNEQFF. As DNA, the CDR3 is TGCGCCAGCACCTCCAGCCCGTCGCGGGGAAGCTCCTACAATGAGCAGTTCTTC.

Comments on this clonotype: A read error is possible here, since a much larger clone lies one base away. The rearrangement uses TRBV12-3 or TRBV12-4 and TRBJ2-1; weak D call: TRBD1 (6 bases). The length of the CDR3 is 19 residues. The V end lost 0 bases, the J end lost 4 bases, and 22 bases lay between the germline ends. The CDR3 is CASSLAPKGVRRLYNEQFF. The CDR3 DNA follows: TGTGCCAGCAGTTTAGCGCCAAAGGGGGTCAGGAGGCTTTACAATGAGCAGTTCTTC.

There are many counts of this clonotype. This chain connects TRBV25-1 to TRBJ2-5, with 7 bases fitting TRBD1. This CDR3 spans 13 amino acids. From germline, CDR1 is MGHDK and CDR2 SYGVNS. V shed 10 bases and J 6 bases; nucleotides not matched to a gene: 11. The DNA of the CDR3 is TGTGCCACCTCCGTAGGGGGCCTGAAGACCCAGTACTTC. Translated, it gives CATSVGGLKTQYF.

This clonotype was counted a few times. The J gene is TRBJ2-1, the V gene TRBV20-1; 8 nucleotides match TRBD2. There are 13 residues in the CDR3. Trimming cost V 6 bases and J 10 bases; bases outside gene matches: 11. The germline V gene has CDR1 DFQATT and CDR2 SNEGSKA (reference sequence). In DNA, the CDR3 is TGCAGTGCCAGCCCCGGGGGGGCAGGCGAGCAGTTCTTC. Residues: CSASPGGAGEQFF.

The V call is TRBV28, the J call TRBJ2-5, with 10 nucleotides matching TRBD1. With V trimmed by 4 bases and J by 3 bases, 5 bases remained unmatched. Looked up from germline, CDR1 is MDHEN and CDR2 is SYDVKM. CDR3 size: 15 residues. CDR3 sequence reads: CASSSSGTGEETQYF. For the CDR3, the DNA is TGTGCCAGCAGTTCTTCCGGGACAGGGGAAGAGACCCAGTACTTC.

In its sample, this clonotype was seen many times. This chain connects TRBV7-2 to TRBJ2-3; no reliable D call. Trimming pared 3 bases from V and 6 bases from J, leaving 4 bases between. Germline V CDR1 and CDR2: SGHTA, FQGNSA. The CDR3 is made up of 11 amino acids. The CDR3 protein is CASSLMDTQYF. CDR3 sequence (DNA): TGTGCCAGCAGCTTGATGGATACGCAGTATTTT.

This chain uses TRBV5-1 with TRBJ1-6; D remains ambiguous. The length of the CDR3 is 13 residues. V gave up 3 bases and J gave up 7 bases, with 8 bases separating them. Germline-derived CDR1 and CDR2 are SGHRS and YFSETQ. The CDR3 region has the DNA TGCGCCAGCAGCTCCTTACAAAATTCACCCCTCCACTTT. Its translation is CASSSLQNSPLHF.

CDR3 sequence (DNA): TGTGCCAGCAGAGTTCAAGATACGCAGTATTTT. This codes for CASRVQDTQYF. The chain carries TRBV27 and TRBJ2-3; D gene uncertain. Trimming removed 6 bases at V and 5 bases at J, with 6 bases between. Germline assignment: CDR1 MNHEY and CDR2 SMNVEV (reference sequence). The CDR3 length is 11 residues.

As for this clonotype: The junction departs from the called germline gene at one end, perhaps through a read error. The genes are TRBV3-1 and TRBJ2-1; 8 bases map to TRBD2. The CDR3 spans 16 residues. Germline-derived CDR1 and CDR2 are LGHDT and YNNKEL (reference sequence). In nucleotides, the CDR3 is TGTACCAGCAGCCAAGGGTTTAGCGGGGCCCTCAATGAGCAGTTCTTC. Its translation: CTSSQGFSGALNEQFF.

This clonotype came up once. One end of the junction varies from germline; a read error may be responsible. This chain joins TRBV12-5 and TRBJ1-6; no firm D call. The CDR3 totals 14 residues. Germline V gene sequence: CDR1 LGHNT, CDR2 FRNRAP. CDR3 loop: CASGSGSYNSPPHF. The CDR3 DNA follows: TGTGCTAGTGGTTCCGGCTCCTATAATTCACCCCCCCACTTT.

This clonotype was seen only a few times. The gene calls are TRBV9 and TRBJ1-4, with 7 bases aligning to TRBD1. CDR1 SGDLS and CDR2 YYNGEE come from the germline V gene. V shed 3 bases and J 0 bases; nucleotides not matched to a gene: 5. The CDR3 has 16 residues. The CDR3 DNA reads TGTGCCAGCAGCGAGAGTACAGGGGCAACTAATGAAAAACTGTTTTTT. This codes for CASSESTGATNEKLFF.

The chain uses TRBV27 and TRBJ2-1; TRBD2 agrees at 11 bases. CDR1 is MNHEY and CDR2 is SMNVEV in the germline V gene (reference sequence). J lost 7 bases, V lost 6 bases, and 8 bases had no gene match. The CDR3 is 15 amino acids. The CDR3 nucleotides read TGTGCCAGCAGGCTCTTAGCGGGAGGGCCGAATGAGCAGTTCTTC. Protein: CASRLLAGGPNEQFF.

This clonotype was counted between two and nine times. This chain joins TRBV6-2 or TRBV6-3 and TRBJ2-5, with unresolved D. V was cut by 4 bases and J by 1 base, with 10 bases left in between. This CDR3 region has 14 residues. The germline V gene encodes CDR1 MNHEY and CDR2 SVGEGT. CDR3 nucleotides: TGTGCCAGCAGTTCCCACCGCTTCCAAGAGACCCAGTACTTC. Amino acid sequence: CASSSHRFQETQYF.